These 16 T cell receptor beta chains were all obtained from the same sample, sequenced in a study of T cells in Graves' hyperthyroidism and ophthalmopathy. The TCR beta CDR3 regions underwent amplification using RNA transcripts as the source. A first-round RT-PCR of the TCR CDR3 used the HTBI primer set. TCRdb reprocessed the multiplex PCR reads with MiXCR, giving one entry per CDR3 protein. The repertoire includes around 700,000 distinct CDR3 sequences, over 15% of them detected once, and over 15% sits in the top ten. The sequencing input was blood. Source of these receptors: a woman in her forties or fifties with Graves' hyperthyroidism that later progressed to Graves' ophthalmopathy.

This clonotype has a count of ten or more. The chain links TRBV7-3 to TRBJ1-1, with TRBD1 identical over 7 bases. Germline trimming cut 2 bases from V and 0 bases from J; bases unmatched to any gene: 3. Germline CDR1 is SGHTA and CDR2 is FQGTGA. The CDR3 is made up of 15 amino acids. CDR3 in DNA: TGTGCCAGCAGCTTATCGGGACAGCTGAACACTGAAGCTTTCTTT. This codes for CASSLSGQLNTEAFF.

This clonotype was seen at least ten times. The chain employs TRBV2 and TRBJ1-4; D ambiguous. V lost 7 bases, J lost 4 bases, and 7 bases lay in between. This CDR3 region has 12 residues. Germline assignment: CDR1 SNHLY and CDR2 FYNNEI. The DNA for the CDR3 is TGTGCCAGCAAAAGAGTTAATGAAAAACTGTTTTTT. It yields the protein CASKRVNEKLFF.

This clonotype appeared many times. The V gene is TRBV5-1, the J gene TRBJ2-1; D unclear. Germline loops: CDR1 SGHRS, CDR2 YFSETQ. The CDR3 runs to 14 residues. Trimming pared 0 bases from V and 8 bases from J, leaving 12 bases between. CDR3 DNA sequence: TGCGCCAGCAGCTTGGTTGGCTTTGGGGATGAGCAGTTCTTC. Translating it yields CASSLVGFGDEQFF.

This clonotype was recorded at least ten times. The chain has TRBV3-1 and TRBJ2-1; no firm D call. This CDR3 comprises 12 residues. Trimming took 4 bases from V and 8 from J, leaving 9 bases between them. From germline, CDR1 is LGHDT and CDR2 YNNKEL (reference sequence). The CDR3 here is CASSPLLDEQFF. Written as DNA, the CDR3 is TGTGCCAGCAGCCCCCTTTTGGATGAGCAGTTCTTC.

Many counts were recorded for this clonotype. V gene TRBV18 combines with J gene TRBJ1-5, with D uncertain. The CDR3 sequence is 15 residues long. V lost 2 bases and J 2 bases, leaving 10 bases between the germline ends. The germline V gene encodes CDR1 KGHSH and CDR2 LQKENI. The CDR3 sequence is CASSPGNLGNQPQHF. CDR3 nucleotides: TGTGCCAGCTCACCAGGTAATCTCGGCAATCAGCCCCAGCATTTT.

This clonotype was found a few times. In DNA form, the CDR3 reads TGTGCCAGCAGTTTAAGGGTCGCGGGACAGCCCCAGCATTTT. This translates into CASSLRVAGQPQHF. This chain connects TRBV12-3 or TRBV12-4 to TRBJ1-5, with D uncertain. V dropped 2 bases and J dropped 7 bases, with 12 bases sitting between them. This CDR3 contains 14 residues.

This clonotype has more than one count but fewer than ten. The chain links TRBV2 to TRBJ2-6; D is unresolved. With 5 bases removed from V and 4 bases from J, the gap between germline ends came to 12 bases. The CDR3 covers 15 residues. CDR1 SNHLY and CDR2 FYNNEI come from the germline V gene. CDR3 bases: TGTGCCAGCAGTAACCCACCGTTAGGGGCCAACGTCCTGACTTTC. It encodes CASSNPPLGANVLTF.

Many counts were recorded for this clonotype. The chain combines TRBV3-1 with TRBJ1-3; D perhaps matches TRBD1 (5 bases). Per germline, CDR1 LGHDT and CDR2 YNNKEL (reference sequence). The CDR3 spans 17 residues. Between the trimmed V and J ends, which lost 0 bases and 0 bases, there was a span of 12 bases. CDR3 protein: CASSQDSTVSSGNTIYF. The CDR3, as DNA: TGTGCCAGCAGCCAAGATTCGACAGTCAGCTCTGGAAACACCATATATTTT.

The genes are TRBV18 and TRBJ2-7; 8 nucleotides agree with TRBD1. CDR1 is KGHSH and CDR2 is LQKENI in the germline V gene. The length of the CDR3 is 15 residues. V lost 3 bases and J lost 7; bases outside the gene matches: 11. The CDR3 DNA follows: TGTGCCAGCTCACCCACCGATTCCAGGGGGCAAGAGCAGTACTTC. It yields the protein CASSPTDSRGQEQYF.

The chain has TRBV10-3 and TRBJ2-2; D gene ambiguous. Germline CDR1 and CDR2: ENHRY and SYGVKD. This CDR3 has 15 amino acids. Trimming took 3 bases from V and 0 from J, leaving 8 bases between them. As DNA, the CDR3 is TGTGCCATCAGTGAAAGGCCCTCGAACACCGGGGAGCTGTTTTTT. Its protein product is CAISERPSNTGELFF.

This clonotype was detected ten times or more. The chain combines TRBV5-1 with TRBJ2-2; 7 positions agree with TRBD1. The V gene's germline CDR1 is SGHRS and CDR2 YFSETQ. The V and J ends lost 0 bases and 4 bases, in that order; junction bases with no gene match: 6. The CDR3 has 16 amino acids. DNA for the CDR3: TGCGCCAGCAGCTTGGCCGGGACAGATCCCACCGGGGAGCTGTTTTTT. The encoded protein is CASSLAGTDPTGELFF.

This clonotype has at least ten counts. The chain is built from TRBV30 and TRBJ1-3; possible D gene TRBD1, 5 bases. V dropped 3 bases and J dropped 2 bases, with 14 bases sitting between them. This CDR3 is built from 15 residues. Germline CDR1 is GTSNPN and CDR2 is SVGIG (reference sequence). The CDR3 loop is CAWSLGTQTGNTIYF. In DNA, the CDR3 is TGTGCCTGGAGCCTAGGGACGCAGACTGGAAACACCATATATTTT.

This clonotype showed up just a few times. The genes are TRBV5-8 and TRBJ1-1; TRBD1 matches 7 bases. The CDR3 consists of 13 residues. V lost 4 bases and J lost 6; bases outside the gene matches: 6. Germline V gives CDR1 SGHTS, CDR2 YDEGEE. Here the CDR3 DNA reads TGTGCCAGCAGCCCACAGGGGATATCTGAAGCTTTCTTT. Residues: CASSPQGISEAFF.

In its sample, this clonotype was seen once. The CDR3 DNA sequence: TGTGCCAGCAGTCCAGGGGTGGAGGGGGGAGGCTACACCTTC. Amino acids: CASSPGVEGGGYTF. This rearrangement joins TRBV6-1 to TRBJ1-2; possible D gene TRBD1, 6 bases. This CDR3 is built from 14 residues. The V and J ends lost 5 bases and 8 bases respectively, with 18 bases between them. Germline CDR1 reads MNHNS; CDR2 reads SASEGT.

The chain employs TRBV20-1 and TRBJ2-6; D not certain. This CDR3 has 16 residues. V lost 0 bases and J lost 2, with 11 bases in between. The germline V gene encodes CDR1 DFQATT and CDR2 SNEGSKA (reference sequence). CDR3 coding DNA: TGCAGTGCTAGAGATGCACCTGAAACTGGGGCCAACGTCCTGACTTTC. It codes for CSARDAPETGANVLTF.

This clonotype came up many times. The chain has TRBV5-1 and TRBJ1-6, with TRBD1 as a possible D gene (6 bases). Germline V CDR1 and CDR2: SGHRS, YFSETQ. The V gene lost 0 bases and the J gene lost 9 bases, with 7 bases spanning the gap. The CDR3 is 13 residues long. The CDR3 region is CASSLDRVSPLHF. Written as DNA, the CDR3 is TGCGCCAGCAGCTTGGACAGGGTTTCACCCCTCCACTTT.